The 23 T cell receptor beta chains listed next were all sequenced from one sample in a study of T cells after yellow fever vaccination. Each CDR3 protein gets one entry after TCRdb re-called the 5' RACE reads with MiXCR. There are about 260,000 distinct CDR3 sequences in the sample; about 5.2% occur only once, and 2.5% to 4% lies in the top ten. The starting material was CD4+ T cells sorted from PBMCs, obtained on the day of the yellow fever booster vaccination. The receptors derive from a man aged 18 to 30 who received the YFV17D yellow fever vaccine.

The rearrangement links TRBV9 to TRBJ2-5; a weak D match, TRBD2 (6 bases). The V end lost 3 bases, the J end lost 5 bases, and 11 bases lay between the germline ends. Per germline, CDR1 SGDLS and CDR2 YYNGEE. The CDR3 is made up of 13 amino acids. CDR3 in DNA: TGTGCCAGCAGCGCGCCAGGAGGGGAGACCCAGTACTTC. Translating gives CASSAPGGETQYF.

This clonotype was picked up a small number of times. The CDR3 loop is CSASDRGAEAFF. DNA for the CDR3: TGCAGCGCTTCGGACAGGGGGGCTGAAGCTTTCTTT. This rearrangement joins TRBV29-1 to TRBJ1-1, with TRBD1 matching over 10 bases. Germline V gene data show CDR1 as SQVTM and CDR2 as ANQGSEA. V trimming: 7 bases; J trimming: 6 bases; junction bases outside the gene matches: 5. The CDR3 is made up of 12 amino acids.

This clonotype came up a few times. The chain joins TRBV6-5 to TRBJ1-5; D is unresolved. This CDR3 is built from 16 residues. CDR1 is MNHEY, CDR2 SVGAGI, per germline. Trimming left V 6 bases short and J 0 bases short, with 15 bases between. CDR3 DNA sequence: TGTGCCAGCAGCTCAAACTCAATCCATAGCAATCAGCCCCAGCATTTT. Its protein product is CASSSNSIHSNQPQHF.

The CDR3 DNA is TGTGCCAGCAGCTCCCCGACAGGCGGGGCAGATACGCAGTATTTT. Protein sequence: CASSSPTGGADTQYF. V gene TRBV5-6 combines with J gene TRBJ2-3; D may be TRBD1 or TRBD2 (6 bases each). The CDR3 has 15 amino acids. Germline values: CDR1 SGHDT, CDR2 YYEEEE. Trimming stripped 3 bases from V and 4 bases from J, with 15 bases between. The full variable domain, in which reference TRBV5-6 and TRBJ2-3 provide the parts outside the CDR3, is DAGVTQSPTHLIKTRGQQVTLRCSPKSGHDTVSWYQQALGQGPQFIFQYYEEEERQRGNFPDRFSGHQFPNYSSELNVNALLLGDSALYLCASSSPTGGADTQYFGPGTRLTVL.

With regard to this clonotype: One junction end does not reproduce the germline sequence, and a read error may be involved. The chain uses TRBV7-2 and TRBJ2-1, with TRBD2 matching over 9 bases. CDR3 length equals 16 residues. Per germline, CDR1 SGHTA and CDR2 FQGNSA. CDR3 coding DNA: TGTGCCAGCAGCTTAATGCGGGGGGGCTCCCTCGATGAGAAGTTCTTC. Its translation is CASSLMRGGSLDEKFF. Supplemented by reference TRBV7-2 and TRBJ2-1, the full variable domain reads GAGVSQSPSNKVTEKGKDVELRCDPISGHTALYWYRQSLGQGLEFLIYFQGNSAPDKSGLPSDRFSAERTGGSVSTLTIQRTQQEDSAVYLCASSLMRGGSLDEKFFGPGTRLTVL.

This clonotype was counted ten times or more. The chain has TRBV12-3 or TRBV12-4 and TRBJ2-2; TRBD1 or TRBD2 may be the D gene (7 bases each). The CDR3 extends over 15 amino acids. V lost 6 bases and J lost 6, with 17 bases in between. CDR3 loop: CASRGGTVLSGELFF. In DNA form, the CDR3 reads TGTGCCAGCAGGGGGGGGACAGTCCTTTCCGGGGAGCTGTTTTTT.

This clonotype was picked up many times. CDR3 loop: CASSWNLDTQYF. CDR3 nucleotide sequence: TGTGCCAGCAGTTGGAACCTCGATACGCAGTATTTT. V is TRBV28 and J is TRBJ2-3; D is unresolved. The CDR3 sequence is 12 residues long. V dropped 4 bases and J dropped 6 bases, with 8 bases sitting between them. From germline, CDR1 is MDHEN and CDR2 SYDVKM.

There are a few counts of this clonotype. The chain couples TRBV12-5 to TRBJ2-1; D is unclear. V dropped 6 bases and J dropped 9 bases, with 15 bases sitting between them. The CDR3 sequence is 13 residues long. Per germline, CDR1 LGHNT and CDR2 FRNRAP. This chain's CDR3 is CASGPDRIGEQFF. The DNA of the CDR3 is TGTGCTAGTGGCCCCGACCGGATCGGTGAGCAGTTCTTC.

The V and J genes are TRBV5-1 and TRBJ1-4; possibly TRBD1 for D (6 bases). V was cut by 0 bases and J by 7 bases, with 19 bases left in between. Per germline, CDR1 SGHRS and CDR2 YFSETQ. The CDR3 has 17 residues. In nucleotides, the CDR3 is TGCGCCAGCAGCTTGGCTGGGACAACCGGGCTGGGTGAAAAACTGTTTTTT. It yields the protein CASSLAGTTGLGEKLFF.

The chain links TRBV18 to TRBJ2-1; D possibly uses TRBD1 or TRBD2 (6 bases each). V was cut by 1 base and J by 8 bases, with 15 bases left in between. The length of the CDR3 is 15 residues. The germline V gene encodes CDR1 KGHSH and CDR2 LQKENI. CDR3 sequence (DNA): TGTGCCAGCTCACCACGCCGGGGGCCTGGGGATGAGCAGTTCTTC. Translated, it gives CASSPRRGPGDEQFF.

The gene calls are TRBV18 and TRBJ1-1; TRBD1 might be the D (5 bases). V was pared by 5 bases and J by 1 base, with 8 bases between. Germline V gene data show CDR1 as KGHSH and CDR2 as LQKENI. This CDR3 has 13 amino acids. CDR3 protein: CASSYGTNTEAFF. CDR3 coding DNA: TGTGCCAGCTCATACGGGACGAACACTGAAGCTTTCTTT. The complete variable domain, with remaining parts taken from reference TRBV18 and TRBJ1-1, reads NAGVMQNPRHLVRRRGQEARLRCSPMKGHSHVYWYRQLPEEGLKFMVYLQKENIIDESGMPKERFSAEFPKEGPSILRIQQVVRGDSAAYFCASSYGTNTEAFFGQGTRLTVV.

This clonotype was observed a few times. The chain is built from TRBV7-3 and TRBJ2-1; 8 bases line up with TRBD2. V dropped 5 bases and J dropped 10; count of bases not matched to a gene: 10. Germline CDR1 reads SGHTA; CDR2 reads FQGTGA. The CDR3 has 14 residues. CDR3 sequence reads: CASSAALTSGEQFF. The CDR3 DNA is TGTGCCAGCAGCGCCGCCCTAACTAGCGGAGAGCAGTTCTTC.

This chain joins TRBV12-3 or TRBV12-4 and TRBJ2-3; D uncertain. V dropped 5 bases and J dropped 5 bases, with 11 bases sitting between them. The CDR3 has 13 amino acids. The CDR3 DNA follows: TGTGCCAGCAGTACCAGTCCCGGAGATACGCAGTATTTT. Protein product: CASSTSPGDTQYF.

This clonotype was seen more than once but under ten times. CDR3 coding DNA: TGCGCCAGCAGCTTGGGACTGGACAGGCTGTACGAGCAGTACTTC. This encodes CASSLGLDRLYEQYF. The V call is TRBV5-1, the J call TRBJ2-7, with 7 positions matching TRBD1. V lost 0 bases, J lost 4 bases, and 7 bases stayed unmatched. The CDR3 covers 15 residues. Germline V gene data show CDR1 as SGHRS and CDR2 as YFSETQ.

This clonotype was seen ten or more times. J is TRBJ2-1 and V is TRBV7-2, with unresolved D. Trimming took 6 bases from V and 4 from J, leaving 7 bases between them. Germline V lookup: CDR1 SGHTA, CDR2 FQGNSA. The CDR3 covers 12 residues. CDR3 protein: CASSLGYNEQFF. CDR3 DNA sequence: TGTGCCAGCAGTTTGGGTTACAATGAGCAGTTCTTC.

This clonotype was found a few times. This rearrangement joins TRBV24-1 to TRBJ1-1; maybe TRBD1 (6 bases). Trimming took off 5 bases at V and 6 bases at J, with 21 bases between the two ends. Germline V gene lookup returns CDR1 KGHDR and CDR2 SFDVKD. The CDR3 length is 16 residues. CDR3 DNA: TGTGCCACCAGTGCGAATAGGGGGGCGACGGACGCTGAAGCTTTCTTT. Its translation: CATSANRGATDAEAFF.

This clonotype was seen more than once but under ten times. J is TRBJ1-5 and V is TRBV20-1; a possible D gene is TRBD1 (6 bases). Germline CDR1 is DFQATT and CDR2 is SNEGSKA (reference sequence). Trimming took off 5 bases at V and 3 bases at J, with 11 bases between the two ends. The CDR3 sequence is 13 residues long. The DNA of the CDR3 is TGCAGTGCTCCCGACAGGTTCAATCAGCCCCAGCATTTT. Translation: CSAPDRFNQPQHF.

This clonotype has at least ten counts. The V and J genes are TRBV4-3 and TRBJ2-5; 7 bases agree with TRBD1. From germline, CDR1 is LGHNA and CDR2 YSLEER. J lost 5 bases, V lost 2 bases, and 11 bases had no gene match. This CDR3 contains 16 residues. The CDR3, as DNA: TGCGCCAGCAGCCAACGCGGACAGGAAGCTTCGGAGACCCAGTACTTC. As protein: CASSQRGQEASETQYF.

This clonotype was observed many times. The CDR3 sequence is CASSLIDGPRTQYF. Here the CDR3 DNA reads TGTGCCAGCAGTTTAATAGATGGGCCCCGGACCCAGTACTTC. This chain connects TRBV7-9 to TRBJ2-5; D is uncertain. In germline, CDR1 is SEHNR, CDR2 FQNEAQ (reference sequence). The CDR3 covers 14 residues. V lost 6 bases and J lost 7, with 18 bases in between.

Many counts were recorded for this clonotype. The rearrangement joins TRBV11-2 to TRBJ2-7; no definite D call. This CDR3 is built from 13 residues. V was clipped by 0 bases and J by 6 bases, with 9 bases between them. Looked up from germline, CDR1 is SGHAT and CDR2 is FQNNGV. The CDR3 bases are TGTGCCAGCAGCTTAGATCAAATAGCCGAGCAGTACTTC. Encoded protein: CASSLDQIAEQYF. Drawing the rest from reference TRBV11-2 and TRBJ2-7, the complete variable domain is EAGVAQSPRYKIIEKRQSVAFWCNPISGHATLYWYQQILGQGPKLLIQFQNNGVVDDSQLPKDRFSAERLKGVDSTLKIQPAKLEDSAVYLCASSLDQIAEQYFGPGTRLTVT.

The genes are TRBV12-3 or TRBV12-4 and TRBJ2-2; D might be TRBD1 (5 bases). CDR3 length: 13 residues. V was pared by 3 bases and J by 6 bases, with 8 bases between. CDR3 region: CASSFGRAGELFF. CDR3 bases: TGTGCCAGCAGTTTCGGCAGGGCCGGGGAGCTGTTTTTT.

This rearrangement joins TRBV18 to TRBJ2-7; 7 positions agree with TRBD1. V was clipped by 6 bases and J by 7 bases; unmatched bases: 6. CDR3 length: 12 amino acids. The V gene's germline CDR1 is KGHSH and CDR2 LQKENI. CDR3 coding DNA: TGTGCCAGCTCCCTGACAGGGATAGAGCAGTACGTC. Protein product: CASSLTGIEQYV.

This clonotype was recorded many times. This sequence joins TRBV5-6 and TRBJ2-6, with D perhaps TRBD1 (7 bases). Trimming removed 4 bases from V and 11 bases from J, with 22 bases in between. In germline, CDR1 is SGHDT, CDR2 YYEEEE. The length of the CDR3 is 16 residues. In nucleotides, the CDR3 is TGTGCCAGCAGCCTGAGAATAGGGGGCGGGGTCGACGTCCTGACTTTC. Its translation is CASSLRIGGGVDVLTF.